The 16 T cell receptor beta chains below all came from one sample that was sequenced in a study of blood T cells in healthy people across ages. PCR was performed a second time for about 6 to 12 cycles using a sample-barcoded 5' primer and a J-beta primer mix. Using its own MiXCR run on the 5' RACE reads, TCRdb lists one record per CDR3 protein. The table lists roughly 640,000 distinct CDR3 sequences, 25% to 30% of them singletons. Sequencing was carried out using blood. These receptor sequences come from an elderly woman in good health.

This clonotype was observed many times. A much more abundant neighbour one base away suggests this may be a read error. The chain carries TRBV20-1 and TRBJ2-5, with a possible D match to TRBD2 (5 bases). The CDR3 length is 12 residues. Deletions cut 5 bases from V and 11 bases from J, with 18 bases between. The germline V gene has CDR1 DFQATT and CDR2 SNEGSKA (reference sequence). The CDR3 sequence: CSAPDEGNEQYF. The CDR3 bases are TGCAGTGCTCCTGATGAGGGCAATGAGCAGTACTTC.

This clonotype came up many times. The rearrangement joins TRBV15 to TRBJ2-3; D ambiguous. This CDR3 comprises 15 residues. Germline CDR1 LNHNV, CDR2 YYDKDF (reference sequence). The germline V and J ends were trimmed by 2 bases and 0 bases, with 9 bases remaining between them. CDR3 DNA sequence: TGTGCCACCAGCAGATCGCTAGGGAGCACAGATACGCAGTATTTT. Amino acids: CATSRSLGSTDTQYF. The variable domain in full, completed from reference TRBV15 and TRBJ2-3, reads DAMVIQNPRYQVTQFGKPVTLSCSQTLNHNVMYWYQQKSSQAPKLLFHYYDKDFNNEADTPDNFQSRRPNTSFCFLDIRSPGLGDTAMYLCATSRSLGSTDTQYFGPGTRLTVL.

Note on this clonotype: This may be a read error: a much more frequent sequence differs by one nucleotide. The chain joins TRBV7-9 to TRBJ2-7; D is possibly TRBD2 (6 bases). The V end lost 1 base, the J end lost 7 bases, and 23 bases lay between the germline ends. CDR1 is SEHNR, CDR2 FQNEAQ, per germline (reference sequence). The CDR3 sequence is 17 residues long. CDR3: CASSLVIGVAAYNEQYF. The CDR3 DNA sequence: TGTGCCAGCAGCTTAGTAATCGGGGTAGCGGCATACAATGAGCAGTACTTC.

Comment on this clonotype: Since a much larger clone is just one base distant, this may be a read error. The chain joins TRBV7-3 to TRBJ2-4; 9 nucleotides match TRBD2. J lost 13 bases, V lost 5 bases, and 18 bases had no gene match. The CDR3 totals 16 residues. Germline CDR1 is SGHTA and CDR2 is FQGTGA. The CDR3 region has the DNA TGTGCCAGCAGCCGCATCAGCGGGGGGAGCTACAATGAGCAGTACTTC. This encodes CASSRISGGSYNEQYF.

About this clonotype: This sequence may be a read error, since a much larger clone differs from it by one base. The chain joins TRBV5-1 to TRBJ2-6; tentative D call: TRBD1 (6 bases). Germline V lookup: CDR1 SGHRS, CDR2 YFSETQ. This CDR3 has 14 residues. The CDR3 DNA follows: TGCGCCACCAAACAGGGCTCTGGGGCCAACGTCCGGACTTTC. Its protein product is CATKQGSGANVRTF.

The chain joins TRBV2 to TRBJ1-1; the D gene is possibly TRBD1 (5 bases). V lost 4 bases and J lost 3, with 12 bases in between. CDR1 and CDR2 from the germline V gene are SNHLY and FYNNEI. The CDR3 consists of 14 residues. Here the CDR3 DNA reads TGTGCCAGCAGTGGACAGTCTGGGTACACTGAAGCTTTCTTT. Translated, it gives CASSGQSGYTEAFF.

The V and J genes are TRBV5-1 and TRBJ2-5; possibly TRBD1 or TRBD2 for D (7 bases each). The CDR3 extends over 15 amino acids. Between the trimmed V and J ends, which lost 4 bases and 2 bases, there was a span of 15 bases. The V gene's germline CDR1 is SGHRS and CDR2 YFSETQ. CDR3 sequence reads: CASSRGAGGQETQYF. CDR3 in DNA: TGCGCCAGCAGCCGGGGGGCAGGGGGGCAAGAGACCCAGTACTTC. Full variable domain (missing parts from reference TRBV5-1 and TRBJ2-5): KAGVTQTPRYLIKTRGQQVTLSCSPISGHRSVSWYQQTPGQGLQFLFEYFSETQRNKGNFPGRFSGRQFSNSRSEMNVSTLELGDSALYLCASSRGAGGQETQYFGPGTRLLVL.

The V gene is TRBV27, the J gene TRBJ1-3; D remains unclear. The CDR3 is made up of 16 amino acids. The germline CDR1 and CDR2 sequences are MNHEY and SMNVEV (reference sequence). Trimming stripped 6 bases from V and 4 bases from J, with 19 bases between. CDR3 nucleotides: TGTGCCAGCAGCGTGACTGGGCTTCCCCTCGGAAACACCATATATTTT. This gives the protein CASSVTGLPLGNTIYF.

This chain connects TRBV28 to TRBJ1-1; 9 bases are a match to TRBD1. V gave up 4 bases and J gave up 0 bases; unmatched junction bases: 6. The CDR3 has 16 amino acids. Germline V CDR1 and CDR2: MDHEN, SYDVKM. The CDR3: CASSSSGQGLNTEAFF. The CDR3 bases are TGTGCCAGCAGTTCATCAGGACAGGGGCTGAACACTGAAGCTTTCTTT.

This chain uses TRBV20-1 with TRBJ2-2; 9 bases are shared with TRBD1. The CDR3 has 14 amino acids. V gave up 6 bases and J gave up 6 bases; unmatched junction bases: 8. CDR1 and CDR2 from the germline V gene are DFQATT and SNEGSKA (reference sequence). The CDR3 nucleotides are TGCAGTGCACCGGACAGGGGATTCCCCGGGGAGCTGTTTTTT. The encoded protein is CSAPDRGFPGELFF.

The CDR3 nucleotides are TGTGCCAGCAGGGCCCCGGGGTCCTTTCAAGAGACCCAGTTCTTC. It yields the protein CASRAPGSFQETQFF. V is TRBV6-6 and J is TRBJ2-5, with D possibly TRBD2 on 5 matching bases. The end of the DNA fits TRBJ2-1 better, so the J call may be wrong. CDR3 length equals 15 residues. The germline gives CDR1 MNHNY, CDR2 SVGAGI (reference sequence).

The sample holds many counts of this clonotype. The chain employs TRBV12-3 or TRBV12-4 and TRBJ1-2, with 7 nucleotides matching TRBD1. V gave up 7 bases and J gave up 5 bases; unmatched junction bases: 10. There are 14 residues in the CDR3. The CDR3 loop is CASTRTGEDYGYTF. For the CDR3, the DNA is TGTGCCAGCACCCGGACAGGAGAAGATTATGGCTACACCTTC.

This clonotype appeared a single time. In DNA form, the CDR3 reads TGCGCCAGCAGCCCGGGACAGGGATTCTACGAGCAGTACTTC. It codes for CASSPGQGFYEQYF. The V call is TRBV5-1, the J call TRBJ2-7; TRBD1 agrees at 9 bases. This CDR3 contains 14 residues. Germline V gene data show CDR1 as SGHRS and CDR2 as YFSETQ. Germline trimming cut 4 bases from V and 3 bases from J; bases unmatched to any gene: 5.

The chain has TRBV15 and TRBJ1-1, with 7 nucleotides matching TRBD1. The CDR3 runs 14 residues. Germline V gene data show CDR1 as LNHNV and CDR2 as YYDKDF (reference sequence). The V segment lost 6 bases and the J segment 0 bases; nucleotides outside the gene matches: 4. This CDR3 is CATRGQKMNTEAFF. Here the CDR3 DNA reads TGTGCCACCAGGGGACAGAAAATGAACACTGAAGCTTTCTTT.

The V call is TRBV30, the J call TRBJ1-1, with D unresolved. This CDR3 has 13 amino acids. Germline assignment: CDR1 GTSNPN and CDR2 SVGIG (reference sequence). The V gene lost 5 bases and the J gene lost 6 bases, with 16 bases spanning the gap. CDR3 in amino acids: CAWAASGRAEAFF. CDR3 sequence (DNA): TGTGCCTGGGCCGCGAGTGGGAGGGCTGAAGCTTTCTTT.

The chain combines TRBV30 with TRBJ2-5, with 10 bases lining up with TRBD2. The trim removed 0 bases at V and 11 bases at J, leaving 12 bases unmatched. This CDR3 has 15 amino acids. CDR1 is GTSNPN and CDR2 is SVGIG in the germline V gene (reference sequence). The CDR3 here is CAWSVSPSGGREQYF. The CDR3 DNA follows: TGTGCCTGGAGTGTATCCCCTAGCGGGGGCCGTGAGCAGTACTTC.